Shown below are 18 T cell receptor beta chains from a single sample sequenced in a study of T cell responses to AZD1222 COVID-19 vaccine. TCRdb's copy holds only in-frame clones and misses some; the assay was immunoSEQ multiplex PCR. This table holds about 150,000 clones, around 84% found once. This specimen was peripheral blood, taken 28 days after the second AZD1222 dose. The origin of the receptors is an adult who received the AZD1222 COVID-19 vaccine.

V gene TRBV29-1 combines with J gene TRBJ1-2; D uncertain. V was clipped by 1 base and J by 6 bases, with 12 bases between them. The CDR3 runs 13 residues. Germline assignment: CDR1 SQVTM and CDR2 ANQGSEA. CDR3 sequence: CSVEVSTADGYTF. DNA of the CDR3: TGCAGCGTTGAAGTATCGACGGCCGATGGCTACACCTTC.

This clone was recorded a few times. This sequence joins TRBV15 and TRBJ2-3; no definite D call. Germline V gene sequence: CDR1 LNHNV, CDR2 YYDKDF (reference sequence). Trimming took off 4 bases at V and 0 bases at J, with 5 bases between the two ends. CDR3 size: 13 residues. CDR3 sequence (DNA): TGTGCCACCAGCACCCCTAGCACAGATACGCAGTATTTT. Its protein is CATSTPSTDTQYF.

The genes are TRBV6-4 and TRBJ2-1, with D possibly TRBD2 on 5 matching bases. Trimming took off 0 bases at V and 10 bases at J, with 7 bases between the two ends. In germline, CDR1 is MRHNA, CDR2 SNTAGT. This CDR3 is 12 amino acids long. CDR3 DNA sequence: TGTGCCAGCAGTGACTCGGGAGCAGAGCAGTTCTTC. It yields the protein CASSDSGAEQFF.

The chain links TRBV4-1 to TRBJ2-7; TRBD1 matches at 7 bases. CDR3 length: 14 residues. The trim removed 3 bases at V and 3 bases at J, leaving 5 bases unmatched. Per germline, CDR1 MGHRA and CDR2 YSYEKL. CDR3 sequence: CASSHKTGFYEQYF. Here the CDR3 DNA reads TGCGCCAGCAGCCACAAGACAGGGTTCTACGAGCAGTACTTC.

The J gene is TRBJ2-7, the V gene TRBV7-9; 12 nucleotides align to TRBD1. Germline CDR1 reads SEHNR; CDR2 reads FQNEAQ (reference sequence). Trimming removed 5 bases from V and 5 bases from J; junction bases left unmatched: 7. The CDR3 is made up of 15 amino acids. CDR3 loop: CASSTWDRGLDEQYF. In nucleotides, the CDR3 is TGTGCCAGCAGCACATGGGACAGGGGGCTAGACGAGCAGTACTTC.

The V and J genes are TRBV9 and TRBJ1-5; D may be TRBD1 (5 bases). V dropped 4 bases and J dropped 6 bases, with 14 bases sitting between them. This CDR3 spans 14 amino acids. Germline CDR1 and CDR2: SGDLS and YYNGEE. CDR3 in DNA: TGTGCCAGCAGCCCCGGAGGGGACGTTCAGCCCCAGCATTTT. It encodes CASSPGGDVQPQHF.

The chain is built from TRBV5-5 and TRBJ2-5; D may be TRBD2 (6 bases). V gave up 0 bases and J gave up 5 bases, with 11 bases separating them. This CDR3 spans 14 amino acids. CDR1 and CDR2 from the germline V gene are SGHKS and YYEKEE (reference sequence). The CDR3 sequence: CASSLVGGGETQYF. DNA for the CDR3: TGTGCCAGCAGCTTGGTCGGGGGAGGTGAGACCCAGTACTTC.

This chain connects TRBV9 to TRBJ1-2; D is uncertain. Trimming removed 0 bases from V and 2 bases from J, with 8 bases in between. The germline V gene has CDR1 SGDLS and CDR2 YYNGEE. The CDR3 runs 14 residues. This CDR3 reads CASSVVSSNYGYTF. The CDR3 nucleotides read TGTGCCAGCAGCGTAGTAAGCTCGAACTATGGCTACACCTTC.

CDR3 amino acids: CASSQDLGGAYNEQFF. The DNA for the CDR3 is TGTGCCAGCAGCCAAGATTTGGGGGGAGCCTACAATGAGCAGTTCTTC. The V gene is TRBV4-2, the J gene TRBJ2-1; the D gene is possibly TRBD2 (6 bases). The CDR3 sequence is 16 residues long. The V and J ends lost 0 bases and 2 bases respectively, with 11 bases between them. CDR1 LGHNA and CDR2 YNFKEQ come from the germline V gene.

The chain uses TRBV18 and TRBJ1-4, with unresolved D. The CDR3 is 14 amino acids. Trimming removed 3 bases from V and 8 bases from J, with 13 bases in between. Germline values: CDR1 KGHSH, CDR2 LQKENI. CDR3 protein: CASSPGSIPEKLFF. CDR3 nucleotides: TGTGCCAGCTCACCTGGCTCAATCCCCGAAAAACTGTTTTTT.

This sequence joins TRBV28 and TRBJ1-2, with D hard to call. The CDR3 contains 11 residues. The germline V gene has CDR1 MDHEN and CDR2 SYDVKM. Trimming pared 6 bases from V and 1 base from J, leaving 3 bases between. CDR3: CASRLNYGYTF. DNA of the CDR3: TGTGCCAGCAGACTTAACTATGGCTACACCTTC.

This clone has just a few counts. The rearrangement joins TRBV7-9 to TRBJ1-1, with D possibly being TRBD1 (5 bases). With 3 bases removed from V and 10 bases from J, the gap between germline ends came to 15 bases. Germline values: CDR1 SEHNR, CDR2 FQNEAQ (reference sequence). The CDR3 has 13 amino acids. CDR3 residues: CASSFWQGSGAFF. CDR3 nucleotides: TGTGCCAGCAGCTTTTGGCAGGGCAGCGGAGCTTTCTTT.

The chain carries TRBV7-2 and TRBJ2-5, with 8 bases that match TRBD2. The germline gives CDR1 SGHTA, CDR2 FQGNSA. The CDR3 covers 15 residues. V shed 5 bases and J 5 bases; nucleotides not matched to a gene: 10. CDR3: CASSPHAGGGETQYF. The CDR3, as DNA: TGTGCCAGCAGCCCCCATGCGGGGGGAGGGGAGACCCAGTACTTC. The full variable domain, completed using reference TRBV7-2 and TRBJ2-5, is GAGVSQSPSNKVTEKGKDVELRCDPISGHTALYWYRQSLGQGLEFLIYFQGNSAPDKSGLPSDRFSAERTGGSVSTLTIQRTQQEDSAVYLCASSPHAGGGETQYFGPGTRLLVL.

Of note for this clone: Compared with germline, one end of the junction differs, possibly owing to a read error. CDR3 loop: CAGSLEKRGSYEQYF. The CDR3 DNA reads TGTGCCGGCAGCTTAGAGAAAAGGGGTTCCTACGAGCAGTACTTC. The chain uses TRBV11-2 and TRBJ2-7, with D perhaps matching TRBD1 (5 bases). Germline V lookup: CDR1 SGHAT, CDR2 FQNNGV. The CDR3 consists of 15 residues.

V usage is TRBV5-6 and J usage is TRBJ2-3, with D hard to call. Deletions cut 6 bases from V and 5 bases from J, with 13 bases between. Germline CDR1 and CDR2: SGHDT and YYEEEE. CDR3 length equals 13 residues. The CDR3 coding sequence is TGTGCCAGCACCTCGGGCGGCATAGATACGCAGTATTTT. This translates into CASTSGGIDTQYF. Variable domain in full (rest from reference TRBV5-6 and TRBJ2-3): DAGVTQSPTHLIKTRGQQVTLRCSPKSGHDTVSWYQQALGQGPQFIFQYYEEEERQRGNFPDRFSGHQFPNYSSELNVNALLLGDSALYLCASTSGGIDTQYFGPGTRLTVL.

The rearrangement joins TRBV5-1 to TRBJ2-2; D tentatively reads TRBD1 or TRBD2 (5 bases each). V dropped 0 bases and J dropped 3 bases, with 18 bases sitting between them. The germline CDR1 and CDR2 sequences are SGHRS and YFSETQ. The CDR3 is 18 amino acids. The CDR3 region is CASSLERQWGSDTGELFF. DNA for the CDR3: TGCGCCAGCAGCTTGGAACGACAGTGGGGGTCGGACACCGGGGAGCTGTTTTTT.

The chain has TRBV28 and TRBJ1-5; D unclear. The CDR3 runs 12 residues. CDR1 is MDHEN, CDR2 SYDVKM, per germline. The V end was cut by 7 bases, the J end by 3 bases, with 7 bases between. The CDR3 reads CASTPVNQPQHF. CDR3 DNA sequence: TGTGCCAGCACTCCAGTCAATCAGCCCCAGCATTTT.

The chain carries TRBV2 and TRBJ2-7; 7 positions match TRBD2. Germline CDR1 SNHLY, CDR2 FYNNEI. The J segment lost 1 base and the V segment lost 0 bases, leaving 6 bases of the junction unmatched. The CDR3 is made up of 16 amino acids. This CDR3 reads CASSEAVLGGSYEQYF. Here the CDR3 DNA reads TGTGCCAGCAGTGAAGCGGTTTTGGGGGGGTCCTACGAGCAGTACTTC.